Sequencing of this T cell receptor (beta chain) was carried out in a study of cytomegalovirus exposure and HLA in healthy donors. This clone has just a few counts. The antigen remains unidentified. The CDR3 runs to 14 residues. The V gene lost 1 base and the J gene lost 0 bases, with 6 bases spanning the gap. The germline V gene has CDR1 SGHTA and CDR2 FQGNSA. Findings and caveats of the study: The majority of TCR sequences were rare, yet some public TCRs appeared in many donors. Later genetic work tied a missense DCLRE1C variant to beta-chain V and J trimming.

The PCR used 60 Vbeta and 13 Jbeta primers. This table comes from immunoSEQ multiplex PCR, and its TCRdb copy is limited to in-frame clones, with some not included. This sample yields around 130,000 clones, of which about 8.6% are seen a single time; around 5.8% belongs to the top ten. The chain recombines TRBV7-2 with TRBJ1-2; D unresolved. The sequenced sample was PBMCs. This receptor was identified in a woman aged 40 to 50 in good health and CMV-seropositive. The CDR3 DNA sequence: TGTGCCAGCAGCTTAGTGGGCTCTAACTATGGCTACACCTTC. It translates to CASSLVGSNYGYTF.